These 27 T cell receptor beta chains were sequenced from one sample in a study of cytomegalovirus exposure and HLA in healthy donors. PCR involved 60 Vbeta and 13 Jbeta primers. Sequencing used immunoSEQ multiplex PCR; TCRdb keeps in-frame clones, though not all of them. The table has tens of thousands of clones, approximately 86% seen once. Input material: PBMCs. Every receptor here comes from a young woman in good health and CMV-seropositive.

The CDR3 region has the DNA TGCGCCAGCAGCTTGAACACCAACAATGAGCAGTTCTTC. Its translation is CASSLNTNNEQFF. V is TRBV5-1 and J is TRBJ2-1; D unresolved. The CDR3 loop spans 13 amino acids. Trimming cost V 1 base and J 5 bases, with 7 bases left between them. Germline lookup yields CDR1 SGHRS and CDR2 YFSETQ.

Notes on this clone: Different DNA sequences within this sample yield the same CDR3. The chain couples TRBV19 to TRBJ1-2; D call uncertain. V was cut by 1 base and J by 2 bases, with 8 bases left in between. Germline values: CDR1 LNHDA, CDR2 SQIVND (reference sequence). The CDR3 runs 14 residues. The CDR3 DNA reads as TGTGCCAGTAGTATAGTTGGCGGGAACTATGGCTACACCTTC. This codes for CASSIVGGNYGYTF.

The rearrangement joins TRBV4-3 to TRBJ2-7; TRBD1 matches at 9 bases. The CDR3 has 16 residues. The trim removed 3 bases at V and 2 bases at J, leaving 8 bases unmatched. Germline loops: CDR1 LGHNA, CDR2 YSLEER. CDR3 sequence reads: CASSHLQGAPTYEQYF. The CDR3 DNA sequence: TGCGCCAGCAGCCACTTACAGGGGGCGCCCACCTACGAGCAGTACTTC.

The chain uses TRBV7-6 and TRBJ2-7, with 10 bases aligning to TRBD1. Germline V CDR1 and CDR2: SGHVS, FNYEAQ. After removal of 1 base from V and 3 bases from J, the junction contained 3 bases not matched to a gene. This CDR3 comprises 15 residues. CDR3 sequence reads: CASSLDDRGLYEQYF. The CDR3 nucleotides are TGTGCCAGCAGCTTAGACGACAGGGGGCTCTACGAGCAGTACTTC.

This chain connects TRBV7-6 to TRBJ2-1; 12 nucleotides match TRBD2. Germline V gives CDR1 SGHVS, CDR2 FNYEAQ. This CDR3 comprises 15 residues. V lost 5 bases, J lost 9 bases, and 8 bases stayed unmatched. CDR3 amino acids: CASSAGLAGLVEQFF. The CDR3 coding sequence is TGTGCCAGCAGCGCAGGACTAGCGGGGTTGGTTGAGCAGTTCTTC.

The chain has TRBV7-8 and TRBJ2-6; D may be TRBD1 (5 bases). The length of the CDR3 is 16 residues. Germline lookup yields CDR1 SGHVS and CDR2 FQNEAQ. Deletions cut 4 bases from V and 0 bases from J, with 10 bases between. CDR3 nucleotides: TGTGCCAGCAGCTATAGGACATTCTCTGGGGCCAACGTCCTGACTTTC. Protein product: CASSYRTFSGANVLTF.

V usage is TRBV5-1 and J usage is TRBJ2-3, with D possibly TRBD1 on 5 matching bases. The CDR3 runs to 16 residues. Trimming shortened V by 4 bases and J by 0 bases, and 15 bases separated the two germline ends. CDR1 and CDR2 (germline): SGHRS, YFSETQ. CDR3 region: CASSHGHTTSTDTQYF. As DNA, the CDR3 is TGCGCCAGCAGCCATGGACATACAACTAGCACAGATACGCAGTATTTT. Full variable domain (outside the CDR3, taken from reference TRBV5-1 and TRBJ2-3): KAGVTQTPRYLIKTRGQQVTLSCSPISGHRSVSWYQQTPGQGLQFLFEYFSETQRNKGNFPGRFSGRQFSNSRSEMNVSTLELGDSALYLCASSHGHTTSTDTQYFGPGTRLTVL.

The CDR3 loop is CASSSGPSTDTQYF. The CDR3 DNA is TGCGCCAGCAGCTCGGGTCCTAGCACAGATACGCAGTATTTT. The V gene is TRBV4-1, the J gene TRBJ2-3; D not resolved. V shed 5 bases and J shed 0 bases, with 9 bases lying between them. The CDR3 runs 14 residues. From germline, CDR1 is MGHRA and CDR2 YSYEKL.

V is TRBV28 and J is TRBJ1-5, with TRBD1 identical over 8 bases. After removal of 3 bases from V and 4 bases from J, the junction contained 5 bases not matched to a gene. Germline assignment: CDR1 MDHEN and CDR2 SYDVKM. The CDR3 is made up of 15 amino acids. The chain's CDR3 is CASSFQGARNQPQHF. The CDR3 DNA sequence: TGTGCCAGCAGTTTTCAGGGGGCTCGAAATCAGCCCCAGCATTTT.

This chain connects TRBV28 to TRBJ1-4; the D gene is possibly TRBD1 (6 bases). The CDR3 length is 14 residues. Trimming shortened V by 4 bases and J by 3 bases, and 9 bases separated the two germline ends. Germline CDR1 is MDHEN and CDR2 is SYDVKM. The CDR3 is CASSSQGPNEKLFF. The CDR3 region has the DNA TGTGCCAGCAGTTCACAGGGTCCTAATGAAAAACTGTTTTTT. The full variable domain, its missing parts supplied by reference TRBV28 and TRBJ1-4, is DVKVTQSSRYLVKRTGEKVFLECVQDMDHENMFWYRQDPGLGLRLIYFSYDVKMKEKGDIPEGYSVSREKKERFSLILESASTNQTSMYLCASSSQGPNEKLFFGSGTQLSVL.

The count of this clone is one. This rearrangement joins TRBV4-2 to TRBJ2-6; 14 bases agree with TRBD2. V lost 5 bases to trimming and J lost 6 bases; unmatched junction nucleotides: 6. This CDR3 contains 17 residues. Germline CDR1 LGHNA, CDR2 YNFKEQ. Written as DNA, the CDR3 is TGTGCCAGCAGCGGGGGACTAGCGGGGGCCGAGGCCAACGTCCTGACTTTC. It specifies CASSGGLAGAEANVLTF.

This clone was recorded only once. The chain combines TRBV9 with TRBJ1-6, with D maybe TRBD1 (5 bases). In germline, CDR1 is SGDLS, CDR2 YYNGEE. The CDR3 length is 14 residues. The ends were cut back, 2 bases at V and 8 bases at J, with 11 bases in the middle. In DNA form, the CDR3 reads TGTGCCAGCAGCGTCGGGGGTTTCGATTCACCCCTCCACTTT. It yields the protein CASSVGGFDSPLHF.

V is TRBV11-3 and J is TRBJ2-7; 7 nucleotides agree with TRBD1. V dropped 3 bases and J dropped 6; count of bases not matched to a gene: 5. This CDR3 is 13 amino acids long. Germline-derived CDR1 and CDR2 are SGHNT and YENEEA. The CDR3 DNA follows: TGTGCCAGCAGCTTCAGACAGGGTGCCGAGCAGTACTTC. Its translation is CASSFRQGAEQYF.

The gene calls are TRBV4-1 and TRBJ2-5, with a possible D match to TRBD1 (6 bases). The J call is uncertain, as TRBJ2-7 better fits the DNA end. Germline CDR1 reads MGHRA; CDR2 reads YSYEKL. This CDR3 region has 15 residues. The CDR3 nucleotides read TGCGCCAGCAGCCAAGTGGCAGGGGAATTCTACGAGCAGTACTTC. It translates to CASSQVAGEFYEQYF.

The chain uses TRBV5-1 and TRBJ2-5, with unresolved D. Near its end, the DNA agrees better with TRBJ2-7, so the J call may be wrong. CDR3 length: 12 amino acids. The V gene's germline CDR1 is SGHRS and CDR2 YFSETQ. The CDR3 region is CASSSVSYEQYF. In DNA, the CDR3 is TGCGCCAGCAGCTCGGTTTCCTACGAGCAGTACTTC.

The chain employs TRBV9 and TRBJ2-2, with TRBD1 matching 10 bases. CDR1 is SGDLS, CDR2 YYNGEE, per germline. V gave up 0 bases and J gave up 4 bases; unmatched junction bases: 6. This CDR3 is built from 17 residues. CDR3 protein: CASSVGTGGVGTGELFF. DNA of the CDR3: TGTGCCAGCAGCGTAGGGACAGGGGGAGTTGGCACCGGGGAGCTGTTTTTT.

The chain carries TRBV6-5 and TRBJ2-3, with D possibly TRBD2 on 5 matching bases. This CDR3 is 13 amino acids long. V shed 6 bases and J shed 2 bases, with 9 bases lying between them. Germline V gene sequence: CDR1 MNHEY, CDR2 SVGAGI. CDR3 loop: CASSRDYTDTQYF. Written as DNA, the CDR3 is TGTGCCAGCAGCCGAGACTACACAGATACGCAGTATTTT.

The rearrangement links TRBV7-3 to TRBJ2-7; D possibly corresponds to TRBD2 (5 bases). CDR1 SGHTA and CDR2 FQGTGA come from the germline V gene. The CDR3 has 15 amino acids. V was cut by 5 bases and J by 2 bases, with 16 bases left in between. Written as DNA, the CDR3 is TGTGCCAGCAGCCATGACCTCAGCGGAGCCTACGAGCAGTACTTC. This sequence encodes CASSHDLSGAYEQYF. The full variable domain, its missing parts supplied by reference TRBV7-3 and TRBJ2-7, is GAGVSQTPSNKVTEKGKYVELRCDPISGHTALYWYRQSLGQGPEFLIYFQGTGAADDSGLPNDRFFAVRPEGSVSTLKIQRTERGDSAVYLCASSHDLSGAYEQYFGPGTRLTVT.

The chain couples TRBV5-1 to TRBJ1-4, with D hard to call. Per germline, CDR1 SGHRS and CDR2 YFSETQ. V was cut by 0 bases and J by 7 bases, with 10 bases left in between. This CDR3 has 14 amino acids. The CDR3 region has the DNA TGCGCCAGCAGCTTGGCCGGGTCGGGTGAAAAACTGTTTTTT. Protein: CASSLAGSGEKLFF.

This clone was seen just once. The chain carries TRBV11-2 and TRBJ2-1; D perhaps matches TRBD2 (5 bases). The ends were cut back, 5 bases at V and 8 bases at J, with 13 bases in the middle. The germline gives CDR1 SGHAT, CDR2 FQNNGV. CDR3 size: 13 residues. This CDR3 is CASSQLGVYEQFF. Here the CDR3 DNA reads TGTGCCAGCAGCCAACTGGGAGTCTATGAGCAGTTCTTC. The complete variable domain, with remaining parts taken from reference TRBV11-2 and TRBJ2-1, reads EAGVAQSPRYKIIEKRQSVAFWCNPISGHATLYWYQQILGQGPKLLIQFQNNGVVDDSQLPKDRFSAERLKGVDSTLKIQPAKLEDSAVYLCASSQLGVYEQFFGPGTRLTVL.

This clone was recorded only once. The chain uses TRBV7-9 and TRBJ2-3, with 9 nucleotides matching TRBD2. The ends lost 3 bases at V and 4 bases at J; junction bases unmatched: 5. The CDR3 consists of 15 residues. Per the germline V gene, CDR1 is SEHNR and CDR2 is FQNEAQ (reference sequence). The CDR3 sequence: CASSLTSGGADTQYF. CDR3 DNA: TGTGCCAGCAGCTTGACTAGCGGAGGGGCAGATACGCAGTATTTT. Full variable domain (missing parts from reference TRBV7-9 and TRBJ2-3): DTGVSQNPRHKITKRGQNVTFRCDPISEHNRLYWYRQTLGQGPEFLTYFQNEAQLEKSRLLSDRFSAERPKGSFSTLEIQRTEQGDSAMYLCASSLTSGGADTQYFGPGTRLTVL.

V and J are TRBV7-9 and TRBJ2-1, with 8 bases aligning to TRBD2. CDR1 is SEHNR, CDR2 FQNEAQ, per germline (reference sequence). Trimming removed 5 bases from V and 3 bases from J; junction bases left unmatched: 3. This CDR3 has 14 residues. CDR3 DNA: TGTGCCAGCAGCCCGGGGGGGGGCTACAATGAGCAGTTCTTC. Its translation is CASSPGGGYNEQFF.

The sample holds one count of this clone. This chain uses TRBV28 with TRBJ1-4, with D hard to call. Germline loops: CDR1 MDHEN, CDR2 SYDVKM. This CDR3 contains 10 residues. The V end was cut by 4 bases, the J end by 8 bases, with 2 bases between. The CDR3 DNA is TGTGCCAGCAGTTCAGAAAAACTGTTTTTT. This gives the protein CASSSEKLFF. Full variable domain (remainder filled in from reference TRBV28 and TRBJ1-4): DVKVTQSSRYLVKRTGEKVFLECVQDMDHENMFWYRQDPGLGLRLIYFSYDVKMKEKGDIPEGYSVSREKKERFSLILESASTNQTSMYLCASSSEKLFFGSGTQLSVL.

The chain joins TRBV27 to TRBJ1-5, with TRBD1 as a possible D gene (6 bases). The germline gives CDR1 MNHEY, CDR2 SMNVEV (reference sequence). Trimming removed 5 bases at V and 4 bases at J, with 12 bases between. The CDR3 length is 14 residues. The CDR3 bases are TGTGCCAGCAGTAATGAGGGGGGGAATCAGCCCCAGCATTTT. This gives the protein CASSNEGGNQPQHF.

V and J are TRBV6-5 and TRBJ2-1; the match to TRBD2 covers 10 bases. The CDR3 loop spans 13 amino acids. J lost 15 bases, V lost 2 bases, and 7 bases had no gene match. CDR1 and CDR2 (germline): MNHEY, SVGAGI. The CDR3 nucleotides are TGTGCCAGCAGTTACCTCCCAGCGGGAGGGCTGTTCTTC. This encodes CASSYLPAGGLFF.

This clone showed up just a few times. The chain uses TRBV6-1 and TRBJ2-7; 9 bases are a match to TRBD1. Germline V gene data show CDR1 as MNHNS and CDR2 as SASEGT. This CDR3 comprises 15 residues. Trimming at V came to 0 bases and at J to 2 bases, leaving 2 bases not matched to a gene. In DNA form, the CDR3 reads TGTGCCAGCAGTGAAGCTGGACAGGGGCCCTACGAGCAGTACTTC. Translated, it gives CASSEAGQGPYEQYF.

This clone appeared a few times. CDR3 residues: CASSPGLNTEAFF. CDR3 in DNA: TGTGCCAGCTCACCAGGGCTGAACACTGAAGCTTTCTTT. This chain connects TRBV18 to TRBJ1-1; D unresolved. Trimming left V 2 bases short and J 0 bases short, with 4 bases between. The CDR3 runs 13 residues. Germline assignment: CDR1 KGHSH and CDR2 LQKENI.